The 5 T cell receptor beta chains in this list originate from one sample, sequenced in a study of CD8 T cells in ankylosing spondylitis (dated by TCRdb to about 2017). The investigation overall reported the following: A TCR beta motif made up of roughly eight highly homologous amino acid variants appeared to be characteristic of blood from ankylosing spondylitis patients.

Library generation was performed with 5' RACE. TCRdb shows the sequencer as Illumina HiSeq 2500. TCRdb took the public reads, trimmed them with fastp at Q25, ran MiXCR for clone calling and kept in-frame beta chains. For every CDR3 protein sequence, its rows merge into one entry that carries the most common genes and DNA. For this sample there are approximately 520,000 distinct CDR3 sequences; about 5.4% appear just once. The top ten clones comprise under 4.5% of the sample. For these receptors, no antigen is known. Input material: blood, either unsorted or a sorted T cell fraction (not recorded which). The receptors derive from a male donor with ankylosing spondylitis.

This clonotype was picked up many times. V gene TRBV24-1 combines with J gene TRBJ1-2; D is uncertain. The CDR3 is 14 residues long. Germline V CDR1 and CDR2: KGHDR, SFDVKD. Trimming removed 4 bases at V and 0 bases at J, with 8 bases between. As DNA, the CDR3 is TGTGCCACCAGTGACCCCCCCCCTAACTATGGCTACACCTTC. This encodes CATSDPPPNYGYTF.

In this sample, this clonotype turned up many times. The V call is TRBV7-9, the J call TRBJ1-1; D gene ambiguous. In germline, CDR1 is SEHNR, CDR2 FQNEAQ (reference sequence). The V end lost 4 bases, the J end lost 5 bases, and 14 bases lay between the germline ends. The CDR3 is 14 amino acids. The CDR3 DNA reads TGTGCCAGCAGCTCGACATCGTCGGTGACTGAAGCTTTCTTT. This codes for CASSSTSSVTEAFF.

This clonotype was detected many times. The chain carries TRBV4-3 and TRBJ1-2; the D gene is possibly TRBD1 (6 bases). Germline V gives CDR1 LGHNA, CDR2 YSLEER. The CDR3 runs 15 residues. Trimming took 1 base from V and 4 from J, leaving 13 bases between them. The chain's CDR3 is CASSQGHPRGYGYTF. Here the CDR3 DNA reads TGCGCCAGCAGCCAAGGGCACCCCAGGGGCTATGGCTACACCTTC.

This clonotype has at least ten counts. This chain connects TRBV7-8 to TRBJ2-2; D unresolved. CDR3 size: 15 residues. V was shortened by 0 bases and J by 4 bases, with 9 bases between the two germline ends. Germline V gene sequence: CDR1 SGHVS, CDR2 FQNEAQ. The DNA for the CDR3 is TGTGCCAGCAGCTTAGCACCCTCCCGCACCGGGGAGCTGTTTTTT. Its translation is CASSLAPSRTGELFF.

As for this clonotype: With a much larger clone just one base away, this may be a read error. V is TRBV24-1 and J is TRBJ2-1; 13 bases align to TRBD2. V lost 2 bases and J lost 6; bases outside the gene matches: 3. The CDR3 extends over 16 amino acids. Germline CDR1 KGHDR, CDR2 SFDVKD. The CDR3 region is CATSDSGTSGVNEQFF. Here the CDR3 DNA reads TGTGCCACCAGTGATTCCGGGACTAGCGGGGTCAATGAGCAGTTCTTC.